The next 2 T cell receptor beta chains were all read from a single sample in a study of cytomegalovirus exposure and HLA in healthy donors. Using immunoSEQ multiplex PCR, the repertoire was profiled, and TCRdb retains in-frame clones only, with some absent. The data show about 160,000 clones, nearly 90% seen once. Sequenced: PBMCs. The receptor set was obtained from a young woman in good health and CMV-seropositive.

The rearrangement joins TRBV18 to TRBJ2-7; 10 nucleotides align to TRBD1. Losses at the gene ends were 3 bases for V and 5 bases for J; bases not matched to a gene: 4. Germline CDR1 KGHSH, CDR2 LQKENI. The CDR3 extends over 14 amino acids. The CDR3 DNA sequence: TGTGCCAGCTCACCCTGGGACAGGGGAGACGAGCAGTACTTC. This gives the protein CASSPWDRGDEQYF.

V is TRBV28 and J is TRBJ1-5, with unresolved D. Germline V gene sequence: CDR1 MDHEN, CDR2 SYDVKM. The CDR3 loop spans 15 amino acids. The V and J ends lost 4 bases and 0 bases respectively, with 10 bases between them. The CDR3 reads CASSSEQYSNQPQHF. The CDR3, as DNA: TGTGCCAGCAGTTCGGAGCAGTATAGCAATCAGCCCCAGCATTTT.